This T cell receptor beta chain emerged from a study of post-analysis software for immune sequencing data (dated by TCRdb to about 2015). The study in broad terms: The recorded disease courses included relapsing-remitting, secondary progressive and progressive-relapsing multiple sclerosis, and some patients had no subtype annotation. Patient repertoires were compared against about a dozen previously published healthy control repertoires from donors aged roughly 6 to 26 years. A subset of samples was prepared in parallel using single-end sample barcoding, then pooled and co-amplified after Illumina adapter ligation. The paper's findings and limits, for the study overall: Direct clustering with F measure revealed strong co-clustering of samples prepared in the same batch, which led to a batch-effect correction. Four to six TRBV segments, including TRBV5-6, TRBV5-1 and TRBV20-1, were significantly more frequent in patients than controls. Compared with controls, multiple sclerosis patients had significantly lower normalized Chao1 diversity, a finding suggesting substantial peripheral T-cell clonal expansion. The control group was slightly older than the multiple sclerosis patient group.

Libraries were built with PCR. This sample was sequenced with an Illumina HiSeq 2500. To reduce PCR and sequencing biases, unique molecular identifiers were incorporated into the TCR beta cDNA libraries. About 500,000 cDNA molecules were obtained for every 1 to 10 million input T cells, so each molecule roughly corresponded to one T cell. Patient libraries were prepared and sequenced with the same protocol used for the earlier healthy control dataset. Samples belonging to the same batch were prepared together, multiplexed and sequenced on a shared HiSeq lane. The original pipeline was this. Raw barcoded reads were processed with MIGEC, discarding single-read molecular identifier groups before consensus assembly and CDR3 extraction. VDJtools was used for post-analysis of the clonotype tables, and diversity was normalized by down-sampling every dataset to the size of the smallest sample. Repertoire overlap clustering matched CDR3 amino acid but not nucleotide sequences to correct batch-related cross-sample contamination. TCRdb cleaned the public reads at Q25 with fastp, built clones with MiXCR and kept in-frame beta chains. Duplicate CDR3 protein sequences are folded into a single record with the most common DNA and genes. These V and J calls are TCRdb output, not the study's own analysis. This sample holds 700,000 to 800,000 distinct CDR3 sequences; about 27% were observed only once. The ten largest clones add up to more than 0.45% of the sample.

Reading from cysteine to phenylalanine, the CDR3 counts 18 amino acids. Only the CDR3 part of the read is kept: 54 bases, read in frame from the first base. At the junction V is shortened by 0 bases and J by 5 bases; bases outside the gene matches: 17. For CDR1 and CDR2, the germline V gene (reference sequence) lists DFQATT and SNEGSKA. Worth noting for this clonotype: Its antigen remains unidentified. Base quality data are lacking; no much larger clone is found one base away.

To demonstrate the VDJtools post-analysis software, the study profiled TCR beta repertoires from the peripheral blood of about 13 young patients with multiple sclerosis. The patients with multiple sclerosis were children and adolescents between about 6 and 17 years of age. Specimen: blood. The chain is encoded by TRBV20-1 joined to TRBJ2-5; TRBD2 lines up with 8 middle nucleotides. This clonotype was obtained from a girl between 10 and 17 years old with multiple sclerosis. The DNA sequence is as follows: TGCAGTGCTAGAGATTCGAGAGGTCCCAGCGGGGGTTGGGAGACCCAGTACTTC. Its translation reads: CSARDSRGPSGGWETQYF.